This T cell receptor beta chain was retrieved from a study of blood T cell repertoires in COVID-19. Study context: Acute and convalescent COVID-19 specimens originated in the United States, Italy and Spain.

This clone was detected only a few times. Unmatched junction bases numbered 10, after V lost 1 base and J lost 3 bases. This CDR3 region has 18 residues. Germline loops: CDR1 SGHTA, CDR2 FQGNSA. Authors' data handling: Amplification with reference gene primers provided the estimates of nucleated cell counts. This table comes from immunoSEQ multiplex PCR, and its TCRdb copy is limited to in-frame clones, with some not included. The DNA was the basis for D and trimming; V, J and clone size are from that table. The sample has about 35,000 clones; about 75% are singletons. V is TRBV7-2 and J is TRBJ2-1, with TRBD2 matching over 9 bases. The material sequenced was peripheral blood. The TCR comes from an elderly man with active or convalescent COVID-19. As DNA, the CDR3 is TGTGCCAGCAGCTTAGTAATAGCGGGAGACTCGCTCTACAATGAGCAGTTCTTC. Its protein is CASSLVIAGDSLYNEQFF.